The 28 T cell receptor beta chains given below trace back to one sample, sequenced in a study of cytomegalovirus exposure and HLA in healthy donors (dated by TCRdb to between 2016 and 2019). The library was generated by the immunoSEQ multiplex PCR assay. TCRdb took over this immuneACCESS table, retaining in-frame rearrangements with V and J assigned. Such tables are incomplete; in checked studies, under half of the missing clones stem from an unresolved V gene, and the remainder is unexplained. This sample is represented by 110,000 to 150,000 clones; approximately 90% of them were singletons. The ten largest account for 0.6% to 0.8% of the sample. The sample consisted of PBMCs. The source of these receptors is a young man in good health and CMV-seronegative.

The chain couples TRBV9 to TRBJ1-5; D is undetermined. There are 14 residues in the CDR3. Germline CDR1 and CDR2: SGDLS and YYNGEE. V was cut by 3 bases and J by 1 base, with 8 bases left in between. CDR3: CASSAYSSNQPQHF. CDR3 DNA sequence: TGTGCCAGCAGCGCCTACAGCAGCAATCAGCCCCAGCATTTT.

The V call is TRBV29-1, the J call TRBJ1-1; the match to TRBD1 covers 9 bases. This CDR3 spans 12 amino acids. In germline, CDR1 is SQVTM, CDR2 ANQGSEA. The V gene end was trimmed by 2 bases and the J gene end by 11 bases; junction bases not matched to a gene: 6. CDR3 region: CSVERDRVRAFF. The CDR3 DNA sequence: TGCAGCGTTGAAAGGGACAGGGTCCGTGCTTTCTTT. Complete variable domain (other parts from reference TRBV29-1 and TRBJ1-1): SAVISQKPSRDICQRGTSLTIQCQVDSQVTMMFWYRQQPGQSLTLIATANQGSEATYESGFVIDKFPISRPNLTFSTLTVSNMSPEDSSIYLCSVERDRVRAFFGQGTRLTVV.

This clone has a single count. J is TRBJ2-1 and V is TRBV18; TRBD2 matches at 9 bases. Germline assignment: CDR1 KGHSH and CDR2 LQKENI. This CDR3 is built from 16 residues. V trimming: 4 bases; J trimming: 8 bases; junction bases outside the gene matches: 12. This CDR3 reads CASSLGPGLAVHEQFF. The CDR3 nucleotides are TGTGCCAGCTCACTCGGACCGGGACTAGCTGTCCATGAGCAGTTCTTC. The variable domain in full, with the rest retrieved from reference TRBV18 and TRBJ2-1, is NAGVMQNPRHLVRRRGQEARLRCSPMKGHSHVYWYRQLPEEGLKFMVYLQKENIIDESGMPKERFSAEFPKEGPSILRIQQVVRGDSAAYFCASSLGPGLAVHEQFFGPGTRLTVL.

The sample holds one count of this clone. This chain uses TRBV19 with TRBJ1-1; 10 bases are shared with TRBD1. The germline V gene encodes CDR1 LNHDA and CDR2 SQIVND (reference sequence). V shed 0 bases, J shed 1 base, and the junction held 2 bases outside the gene matches. This CDR3 comprises 16 residues. The CDR3 DNA reads as TGTGCCAGTAGTATAGAGGACAGGGGGTGGAACACTGAAGCTTTCTTT. It encodes CASSIEDRGWNTEAFF.

The chain's CDR3 is CASSPGPLGRGTDTQYF. The CDR3 DNA follows: TGTGCCAGCAGTCCAGGGCCCCTCGGTCGAGGCACAGATACGCAGTATTTT. The chain recombines TRBV5-5 with TRBJ2-3, with D maybe TRBD1 (5 bases). The CDR3 is made up of 17 amino acids. The ends were cut back, 5 bases at V and 1 base at J, with 20 bases in the middle. Germline CDR1 reads SGHKS; CDR2 reads YYEKEE (reference sequence).

The chain recombines TRBV9 with TRBJ1-4; D not certain. Per the germline V gene, CDR1 is SGDLS and CDR2 is YYNGEE. V lost 3 bases and J 5 bases, leaving 14 bases between the germline ends. This CDR3 region has 15 residues. The DNA for the CDR3 is TGTGCCAGCAGCGCCGAGTGGGAGGCAAATGAAAAACTGTTTTTT. It yields the protein CASSAEWEANEKLFF.

The rearrangement uses TRBV5-4 and TRBJ1-4, with TRBD1 matching 7 bases. Trimming removed 4 bases from V and 6 bases from J; junction bases left unmatched: 12. CDR1 is SGHNT and CDR2 is YYREEE in the germline V gene (reference sequence). This CDR3 is built from 16 residues. This chain's CDR3 is CASSITAQGLDEKLFF. CDR3 nucleotide sequence: TGTGCCAGCAGCATTACGGCACAGGGGCTAGATGAAAAACTGTTTTTT. The full variable domain, its missing parts supplied by reference TRBV5-4 and TRBJ1-4, is ETGVTQSPTHLIKTRGQQVTLRCSSQSGHNTVSWYQQALGQGPQFIFQYYREEENGRGNFPPRFSGLQFPNYSSELNVNALELDDSALYLCASSITAQGLDEKLFFGSGTQLSVL.

The chain has TRBV6-1 and TRBJ2-5; 8 bases agree with TRBD1. Germline V gives CDR1 MNHNS, CDR2 SASEGT. The CDR3 is made up of 13 amino acids. V shed 5 bases, J shed 5 bases, and the junction held 4 bases outside the gene matches. CDR3 sequence reads: CASSSYRGETQYF. The CDR3 DNA sequence: TGTGCCAGCAGTTCATACAGGGGGGAGACCCAGTACTTC.

The chain joins TRBV13 to TRBJ2-5, with TRBD2 identical over 10 bases. Losses at the gene ends were 4 bases for V and 5 bases for J; bases not matched to a gene: 7. CDR1 PRHDT and CDR2 FYEKMQ come from the germline V gene (reference sequence). The CDR3 spans 15 residues. As DNA, the CDR3 is TGTGCCAGCAGCTCCCTAGCGGGAGTGGGGGAGACCCAGTACTTC. It is translated as CASSSLAGVGETQYF.

The chain links TRBV7-2 to TRBJ2-3, with D unresolved. V gave up 5 bases and J gave up 3 bases, with 3 bases separating them. CDR3 length: 11 amino acids. Germline loops: CDR1 SGHTA, CDR2 FQGNSA. In DNA, the CDR3 is TGTGCCAGCAGCACAACAGATACGCAGTATTTT. Its protein is CASSTTDTQYF.

V gene TRBV27 combines with J gene TRBJ2-7; TRBD1 matches at 11 bases. From germline, CDR1 is MNHEY and CDR2 SMNVEV (reference sequence). The J segment lost 4 bases and the V segment lost 6 bases, leaving 2 bases of the junction unmatched. The CDR3 sequence is 13 residues long. The CDR3 nucleotides are TGTGCCAGCAGCGGACAGGGGGCTTACGAGCAGTACGTC. Translated, it gives CASSGQGAYEQYV.

Comments on this clone: A read error may account for a junction end that differs from germline. V is TRBV5-1 and J is TRBJ1-2; possibly TRBD1 for D (5 bases). Germline loops: CDR1 SGHRS, CDR2 YFSETQ. This CDR3 spans 13 amino acids. The CDR3 sequence: CASSSMGGRGYTF. The CDR3 DNA reads as TGCGCCAGCAGCTCGATGGGGGGACGGGGCTATACCTTC. Full variable domain (outside the CDR3, taken from reference TRBV5-1 and TRBJ1-2): KAGVTQTPRYLIKTRGQQVTLSCSPISGHRSVSWYQQTPGQGLQFLFEYFSETQRNKGNFPGRFSGRQFSNSRSEMNVSTLELGDSALYLCASSSMGGRGYTFGSGTRLTVV.

The gene calls are TRBV7-2 and TRBJ1-5; TRBD1 agrees at 8 bases. The germline gives CDR1 SGHTA, CDR2 FQGNSA. The J segment lost 7 bases and the V segment lost 4 bases, leaving 3 bases of the junction unmatched. The CDR3 is made up of 13 amino acids. For the CDR3, the DNA is TGTGCCAGCAGCTCTGACAGGGGACAGCCCCAGCATTTT. Its translation is CASSSDRGQPQHF.

The genes are TRBV9 and TRBJ2-7, with 11 bases fitting TRBD2. The germline V gene has CDR1 SGDLS and CDR2 YYNGEE. V dropped 2 bases and J dropped 3; count of bases not matched to a gene: 1. The CDR3 covers 14 residues. CDR3 amino acids: CASSVGTSGYEQYF. CDR3 nucleotides: TGTGCCAGCAGCGTCGGGACTAGCGGCTACGAGCAGTACTTC.

This clone was seen just once. The chain couples TRBV27 to TRBJ2-5, with D maybe TRBD1 (5 bases). CDR1 MNHEY and CDR2 SMNVEV come from the germline V gene (reference sequence). CDR3 length equals 15 residues. V lost 4 bases and J lost 0, with 12 bases in between. CDR3 nucleotides: TGTGCCAGCAGTTCCAGTTACAGGAACCAAGAGACCCAGTACTTC. This codes for CASSSSYRNQETQYF.

The chain uses TRBV9 and TRBJ2-1, with 8 bases that match TRBD2. Germline-derived CDR1 and CDR2 are SGDLS and YYNGEE. This CDR3 comprises 16 residues. The junction had 7 bases not matched to a gene; V was cut back by 0 bases and J by 5 bases. As DNA, the CDR3 is TGTGCCAGCAGCGTAGCGTTGCGGGAGGCAAACAATGAGCAGTTCTTC. The encoded protein is CASSVALREANNEQFF.

This chain uses TRBV10-3 with TRBJ1-2, with 9 bases aligning to TRBD1. The CDR3 has 16 amino acids. After removal of 0 bases from V and 5 bases from J, the junction contained 7 bases not matched to a gene. The V gene's germline CDR1 is ENHRY and CDR2 SYGVKD. The CDR3 DNA is TGTGCCATCAGTGAGTCCTTGGGACAGGGCCAATATGGCTACACCTTC. This translates into CAISESLGQGQYGYTF.

On this clone: Other nucleotide sequences from this sample produce the same CDR3. The chain recombines TRBV15 with TRBJ2-1; D may be TRBD2 (5 bases). The CDR3 loop spans 16 amino acids. The V and J ends lost 5 bases and 2 bases respectively, with 16 bases between them. CDR1 LNHNV and CDR2 YYDKDF come from the germline V gene (reference sequence). CDR3 residues: CATSLQSGPPYNEQFF. In nucleotides, the CDR3 is TGTGCCACCAGCTTACAGAGCGGCCCTCCCTACAATGAGCAGTTCTTC.

The chain employs TRBV12-5 and TRBJ2-1; TRBD1 might be the D (6 bases). CDR3 length equals 12 residues. In germline, CDR1 is LGHNT, CDR2 FRNRAP. V lost 6 bases and J 7 bases, leaving 10 bases between the germline ends. CDR3 in amino acids: CASGLQGNEQFF. CDR3 coding DNA: TGTGCTAGTGGCCTCCAGGGGAATGAGCAGTTCTTC.

The rearrangement uses TRBV10-3 and TRBJ1-2; a weak D match, TRBD1 (6 bases). The CDR3 sequence is 14 residues long. Trimming removed 0 bases at V and 5 bases at J, with 10 bases between. Germline V CDR1 and CDR2: ENHRY, SYGVKD. This CDR3 reads CAISESGQSYGYTF. CDR3 in DNA: TGTGCCATCAGTGAGTCAGGACAGAGTTATGGCTACACCTTC.

The chain recombines TRBV4-3 with TRBJ2-1; TRBD2 agrees at 10 bases. Germline CDR1 is LGHNA and CDR2 is YSLEER. This CDR3 is 14 amino acids long. The V segment lost 4 bases and the J segment 7 bases; nucleotides outside the gene matches: 4. CDR3 coding DNA: TGCGCCAGCAGCCCTGGACTAGCGGAGAATGAGCAGTTCTTC. Its translation: CASSPGLAENEQFF.

V gene TRBV9 combines with J gene TRBJ2-3; 7 bases fit TRBD2. CDR1 and CDR2 from the germline V gene are SGDLS and YYNGEE. The CDR3 is made up of 14 amino acids. Germline trimming cut 2 bases from V and 0 bases from J; bases unmatched to any gene: 0. The CDR3 nucleotides read TGTGCCAGCAGCGTGGGGGGGAGCACAGATACGCAGTATTTT. It specifies CASSVGGSTDTQYF.

The CDR3 DNA follows: TGTGCCAGCAATGTACAGGGGAGGGAAAAACTGTTTTTT. Amino acid sequence: CASNVQGREKLFF. The rearrangement links TRBV2 to TRBJ1-4, with 7 bases identical to TRBD1. The germline CDR1 and CDR2 sequences are SNHLY and FYNNEI. The V gene end was trimmed by 7 bases and the J gene end by 8 bases; junction bases not matched to a gene: 7. CDR3 length equals 13 residues.

The chain combines TRBV5-8 with TRBJ2-7; TRBD2 is a possible D gene (6 bases). Trimming removed 7 bases from V and 1 base from J, with 21 bases in between. Germline-derived CDR1 and CDR2 are SGHTS and YDEGEE. This CDR3 is built from 16 residues. This CDR3 reads CASGSRAGGRSYEQYV. The CDR3 DNA is TGTGCCAGCGGCTCCCGTGCCGGGGGACGTTCCTACGAGCAGTACGTC.

This sequence joins TRBV30 and TRBJ1-2; tentative D call: TRBD1 (5 bases). The V and J ends lost 7 bases and 7 bases respectively, with 13 bases between them. The CDR3 extends over 11 amino acids. Per germline, CDR1 GTSNPN and CDR2 SVGIG (reference sequence). CDR3 protein: CALGGAGGYTF. CDR3 bases: TGTGCCTTGGGCGGGGCCGGTGGCTACACCTTC. Based on the CDR3 plus reference TRBV30 and TRBJ1-2, the full variable domain is SQTIHQWPATLVQPVGSPLSLECTVEGTSNPNLYWYRQAAGRGLQLLFYSVGIGQISSEVPQNLSASRPQDRQFILSSKKLLLSDSGFYLCALGGAGGYTFGSGTRLTVV.

The chain combines TRBV29-1 with TRBJ1-5, with TRBD1 matching over 8 bases. The CDR3 is made up of 13 amino acids. V shed 7 bases and J 5 bases; nucleotides not matched to a gene: 7. Germline V gene lookup returns CDR1 SQVTM and CDR2 ANQGSEA. CDR3 sequence reads: CSGRTGLYQPQHF. CDR3 in DNA: TGCAGCGGCCGGACAGGGCTATATCAGCCCCAGCATTTT.

V gene TRBV2 combines with J gene TRBJ2-2; D not certain. The CDR3 length is 14 residues. Germline lookup yields CDR1 SNHLY and CDR2 FYNNEI. Trimming cost V 8 bases and J 0 bases, with 10 bases left between them. The DNA for the CDR3 is TGTGCCAGCCTCGGGTTCGCGAACACCGGGGAGCTGTTTTTT. It encodes CASLGFANTGELFF.

V is TRBV19 and J is TRBJ2-1; maybe TRBD2 (6 bases). The CDR3 is made up of 16 amino acids. Germline V gene lookup returns CDR1 LNHDA and CDR2 SQIVND (reference sequence). Trimming cost V 5 bases and J 0 bases, with 14 bases left between them. The chain's CDR3 is CASSHTSSPSYNEQFF. The CDR3 bases are TGTGCCAGTAGTCATACTAGCTCCCCCTCCTACAATGAGCAGTTCTTC.